This T cell receptor (beta chain) was retrieved from a study of shared T cell receptors in the human thymus (dated by TCRdb to the early 2020s). In the study overall: The study examined how self-reactive, shared T-cell receptor alpha chains are generated in the human thymus.

Looking up the germline V gene yields CDR1 SGHRS and CDR2 YFSETQ. Including cysteine and phenylalanine, the CDR3 has 14 amino acids. The kept DNA is CDR3 alone, 42 bases in frame from the first base. Trimming leaves V shorter by 4 bases and J shorter by 4 bases, with the junction holding 5 bases beyond the gene matches. Libraries were prepared through the immunoSEQ multiplex PCR assay. Held by TCRdb, this immuneACCESS table contains in-frame sequences only and omits some clones. Under half of the omission traces to an unresolved V gene where checked; the cause of the rest is unknown. The sample includes about 660,000 clones, with 87% observed a single time. The ten largest clones represent under 0.01% of the sample. Concerning this clone itself: Its antigen specificity is not known. Base qualities are not recorded, but no much larger clone differs from it by a single base.

These sequences were also reported in another study, on human thymus T cells. The second study's paper adds: In Finland, the donors were immunologically healthy infants who were having open corrective cardiac surgery for congenital heart defects. Thymus tissue was collected as surgical resects that were removed during corrective cardiac surgery. Biased V and J gene segment usage appeared to be present in both thymic and peripheral blood repertoires. Highly overlapping thymic TCR repertoires among unrelated individuals were reported in the related research. TCR alpha and beta repertoires from seven to nine infant thymus samples and a few related peripheral blood samples were characterized in the study. Donor ages ranging from about 6 to 244 days were recorded, and roughly six male and a couple of female infants were included in the cohort. Thymocytes were freed from the tissue by mechanical means and kept at -70 degrees C as pellets of 10-30 million cells. A QIAsymphony instrument was used to extract genomic DNA from the frozen cell pellets. The immunoSEQ multiplex PCR assay was used to amplify the TCRB and TCRAD loci from a standardized amount of quality-controlled genomic DNA. Amplicons spanned the V(D)J region at a length sufficient to cover the CDR3 and identify V and J genes. Through the commercial immunoSEQ service, the amplicons were sequenced on an Illumina platform. Primer bias and sequencing errors were corrected using previously described methods, and TCRAD and TCRB definitions followed the IMGT database. The repertoires were analysed using immunoSEQ Analyzer 3.0 and VDJTools for basic statistics, V/J segment usage, diversity estimates, rarefaction and pairwise overlap. Diversity was estimated with Chao1, ChaoE, Efron-Thisted, Shannon and inverse Simpson indices, and also on datasets down-sampled to the smallest sample. For repertoire overlap, CDR3 nucleotide sequence, V gene and J gene had to match strictly, and clustering was done by Jaccard-based multidimensional scaling. On average, thymus samples yielded about 730,000 unique TCRB clonotypes, whereas blood samples yielded approximately 84,000.

Sequencing used thymocytes. The chain couples TRBV5-1 to TRBJ2-7; TRBD1 matches 10 bases in the middle. The TCR comes from a boy less than two years old with a congenital heart defect. Donor details come from another sample of the same person, matched by shared clones. The sequence in DNA is TGCGCCAGCAGCGCCCGGGACAGGGGTTACGAGCAGTACTTC. Translation gives CASSARDRGYEQYF.